Listed below are T cell receptor beta chains from one sample, sequenced in a study of identical twins. From the 5' RACE reads, TCRdb called clonotypes with MiXCR, one entry per CDR3 protein. Seen here are more than 1.5 million distinct CDR3 sequences, around a third observed once, and the top ten hold approximately 0.29%. Sequencing was performed on cord blood. The receptors stem from a newborn girl in good health. Both conserved end residues are part of each CDR3. Fields, in order: J gene, V gene, D gene, clone size, CDR3 DNA, CDR3 protein. A D gene is named only where the DNA matches it firmly. Clone size is shown for a subset of rows, as once, few, many or a class of expanded clone.

j_call: TRBJ2-3
v_call: TRBV6-5
d_call: -
clone_size: -
cdr3_nt: TGTGCCAGCACACCGGGGAGGCTCTCAGATACGCAGTATTTT
cdr3_aa: CASTPGRLSDTQYF

j_call: TRBJ1-2
v_call: TRBV10-1
d_call: TRBD1
clone_size: many
cdr3_nt: TGCGCCAGCAGCTCGGACAGGGGGCATAACTATGGCTACACCTTC
cdr3_aa: CASSSDRGHNYGYTF

j_call: TRBJ2-7
v_call: TRBV20-1
d_call: TRBD2
clone_size: few
cdr3_nt: TGCAGTGCCCACAAGACAATCGGGACTAGCGGCTACGAGCAGTACTTC
cdr3_aa: CSAHKTIGTSGYEQYF

j_call: TRBJ2-3
v_call: TRBV7-9
d_call: -
clone_size: -
cdr3_nt: TGTGCCAGCAGCTTTTCACTAGTGAGGGATACGCAGTATTTT
cdr3_aa: CASSFSLVRDTQYF

j_call: TRBJ2-7
v_call: TRBV20-1
d_call: TRBD2
clone_size: few
cdr3_nt: TGCAGTACCCCCGGGACTAGCGGACCCTACGAGCAGTACTTC
cdr3_aa: CSTPGTSGPYEQYF

j_call: TRBJ1-1
v_call: TRBV28
d_call: -
clone_size: once
cdr3_nt: TGTGCCACCTACCAGGACAGTCCCAACACTGAAGCTTTCTTT
cdr3_aa: CATYQDSPNTEAFF

j_call: TRBJ1-1
v_call: TRBV10-3
d_call: TRBD1
clone_size: -
cdr3_nt: TGTGCCATCGGACAGGTTATGAACACTGAAGCTTTCTTT
cdr3_aa: CAIGQVMNTEAFF

j_call: TRBJ2-3
v_call: TRBV5-1
d_call: -
clone_size: few
cdr3_nt: TGCGCCAGCAGCTTGGCCAGCACCCTGGATACGCAGTATTTT
cdr3_aa: CASSLASTLDTQYF

j_call: TRBJ1-1
v_call: TRBV3-1
d_call: -
clone_size: few
cdr3_nt: TGTGCCAGCAGCGGAACCGAGGCAGCGGCTTTCTTT
cdr3_aa: CASSGTEAAAFF

j_call: TRBJ2-2
v_call: TRBV3-1
d_call: TRBD2
clone_size: few
cdr3_nt: TGTGCCAGCAGCCAACGTCCCGGACTAGTGAACACCGGGGAGCTGTTTTTT
cdr3_aa: CASSQRPGLVNTGELFF

j_call: TRBJ2-1
v_call: TRBV6-5
d_call: TRBD2
clone_size: many
cdr3_nt: TGTGCCAGCAGTCCAACTAGCGGGGAATACCACAATGAGCAGTTCTTC
cdr3_aa: CASSPTSGEYHNEQFF

j_call: TRBJ2-3
v_call: TRBV5-1
d_call: -
clone_size: many
cdr3_nt: TGCGCCAGCAGCTTGGATTCCCCCACAGATACGCAGTATTTT
cdr3_aa: CASSLDSPTDTQYF

j_call: TRBJ2-3
v_call: TRBV18
d_call: -
clone_size: few
cdr3_nt: TGTGCCAGCTCACCACAGGGATTTTGGGATACGCAGTATTTT
cdr3_aa: CASSPQGFWDTQYF

j_call: TRBJ2-7
v_call: TRBV6-1
d_call: TRBD1
clone_size: -
cdr3_nt: TGTGCCAGCAGTGAAGCGGTGAACAGGGGGTACGAGCAGTACTTC
cdr3_aa: CASSEAVNRGYEQYF

j_call: TRBJ2-7
v_call: TRBV11-2
d_call: -
clone_size: -
cdr3_nt: TGTGCCAGCAGCTTCTGGGGGGCCGAGCAGTACTTC
cdr3_aa: CASSFWGAEQYF

j_call: TRBJ1-1
v_call: TRBV4-2
d_call: -
clone_size: -
cdr3_nt: TGTGCCAGCAGCCAAGATTCCAGGGCTTCTCGGCACACTGAAGCTTTCTTT
cdr3_aa: CASSQDSRASRHTEAFF

j_call: TRBJ1-1
v_call: TRBV6-2/TRBV6-3
d_call: -
clone_size: -
cdr3_nt: TGTGCCAGCAGCCAATCTCTCACAGAAGCTTTCTTT
cdr3_aa: CASSQSLTEAFF

j_call: TRBJ2-5
v_call: TRBV28
d_call: -
clone_size: many
cdr3_nt: TGTGCCAGCAGGGGGACTCCTCAAGAGACCCAGTACTTC
cdr3_aa: CASRGTPQETQYF

j_call: TRBJ1-4
v_call: TRBV7-9
d_call: -
clone_size: -
cdr3_nt: TGTGCCAGCAGCTTCTGGGCAGGGGCTGAAAAACTGTTTTTT
cdr3_aa: CASSFWAGAEKLFF

j_call: TRBJ1-6
v_call: TRBV28
d_call: -
clone_size: -
cdr3_nt: TGTGCCAGCAGTGAACGACCTAACTCCAATTCACCCCTCCACTTT
cdr3_aa: CASSERPNSNSPLHF

j_call: TRBJ1-1
v_call: TRBV7-9
d_call: -
clone_size: -
cdr3_nt: TGTGCCAGCAGCTTAGGATCGGTTGCAGGATGGGGAACTGAAGCTTTCTTT
cdr3_aa: CASSLGSVAGWGTEAFF

j_call: TRBJ2-3
v_call: TRBV3-1
d_call: TRBD2
clone_size: once
cdr3_nt: TGTGCCAGCAGCCGCGGACTAGCGGGAGCCGTACTCCGCACAGATACGCAGTATTTT
cdr3_aa: CASSRGLAGAVLRTDTQYF

j_call: TRBJ1-1
v_call: TRBV2
d_call: TRBD1
clone_size: -
cdr3_nt: TGTGCCAGGTACAGGGGAAGGGTAGCTTTCTTT
cdr3_aa: CARYRGRVAFF

j_call: TRBJ2-5
v_call: TRBV5-6
d_call: -
clone_size: many
cdr3_nt: TGTGCCAGCAGCTTGATGTCGGAAGAGACCCAGTACTTC
cdr3_aa: CASSLMSEETQYF

j_call: TRBJ2-3
v_call: TRBV12-3/TRBV12-4
d_call: TRBD2
clone_size: few
cdr3_nt: TGTGCCAGCAGGAGGACTAGTTTTTCAGATACGCAGTATTTT
cdr3_aa: CASRRTSFSDTQYF

j_call: TRBJ2-3
v_call: TRBV2
d_call: -
clone_size: few
cdr3_nt: TGTGCCAGCCAAGCGGAGAGGAGCACAGATACGCAGTATTTT
cdr3_aa: CASQAERSTDTQYF

j_call: TRBJ2-3
v_call: TRBV29-1
d_call: TRBD2
clone_size: -
cdr3_nt: TGCAGCGTTGGTTTTAGTGGGATAGCGGGGGTATCTAGCACAGATACGCAGTATTTT
cdr3_aa: CSVGFSGIAGVSSTDTQYF